The T cell receptor (beta chain) described here comes from a study of T cells in Graves' hyperthyroidism and ophthalmopathy. The germline gives CDR1 MNHEY, CDR2 SMNVEV (reference sequence). The ends were cut back, 3 bases at V and 5 bases at J, with 10 bases in the middle. The CDR3 extends over 13 amino acids. There were TCR beta CDR3 regions amplified from RNA transcripts. A set of HTBI primers served as the primers for a first-round RT-PCR of the TCR CDR3. TCRdb redid the calling of the multiplex PCR reads with MiXCR, one entry per CDR3 protein. The sample has around 340,000 distinct CDR3 sequences; 15% to 20% are singletons. This clonotype showed up many times.

The V gene is TRBV27, the J gene TRBJ2-5; D is uncertain. This TCR came from a woman in her 40s with Graves' ophthalmopathy. Sequenced sample: blood. The CDR3 protein is CASSLAIGETQYF. CDR3 sequence (DNA): TGTGCCAGCAGTTTGGCGATAGGTGAGACCCAGTACTTC.